Reported below is one TCR beta chain. This sample stems from a study of blood T cell repertoires in COVID-19. Study details: Specimens from acute and convalescent COVID-19 originated in the United States, Italy and Spain.

As originally analysed: Amplifying reference gene primers gave estimates of nucleated cell counts. Measured with immunoSEQ multiplex PCR; TCRdb has only the in-frame clones, and not every one. V, J and clone size are those of that table, while D and trimming were read from the DNA. The table includes just over 65,000 clones, 85% to 90% detected once. CDR3 length: 15 residues. Germline V gene data show CDR1 as SNHLY and CDR2 as FYNNEI. The V and J ends lost 1 base and 11 bases respectively, with 18 bases between them. This chain connects TRBV2 to TRBJ1-5, with D maybe TRBD1 (6 bases). Sequencing used peripheral blood. The clonotype was recovered from a man between 60 and 75 years old with acute or convalescent COVID-19. This CDR3 is CASSEGGRGPISQHF. CDR3 bases: TGTGCCAGCAGTGAAGGAGGCAGGGGCCCTATTTCCCAGCATTTT.